These T cell receptor beta chains were read from a single sample in a study of blood T cell repertoires in COVID-19. TCRdb's table, derived via immunoSEQ multiplex PCR, lists solely in-frame clones and lacks some. The sample has 200,000 to 250,000 clones; approximately 84% are singletons. Specimen: peripheral blood. The receptors were gathered from an elderly woman with acute or convalescent COVID-19. The CDR3 runs from the conserved cysteine through the conserved F or W. D genes are given only for firm matches. Rows may omit the clone size; those that give it use once, few, many or a size class.

j_call,v_call,d_call,clone_size,cdr3_aa,cdr3_nt
TRBJ2-1,TRBV3-1/TRBV3-2,TRBD2,-,CASSPSGSIVEQFF,TGTGCCAGCAGCCCTAGCGGGAGTATTGTTGAGCAGTTCTTC
TRBJ1-2,TRBV10-1,-,-,CASSEPMASGYTF,TGCGCCAGCAGTGAGCCAATGGCATCCGGCTACACCTTC
TRBJ1-3,TRBV6-5,TRBD1,-,CASSGQESGTIYF,TGTGCCAGCAGCGGACAGGAGTCAGGCACCATATATTTT
TRBJ1-1,TRBV5-1,-,-,CASSLEAANTEAFF,TGCGCCAGCAGCTTGGAAGCGGCCAACACTGAAGCTTTCTTT
TRBJ2-6,TRBV3-1/TRBV3-2,TRBD1,-,CASSLRQGEISGANVLTF,TGTGCCAGCAGCCTAAGACAGGGGGAGATCTCTGGGGCCAACGTCCTGACTTTC
TRBJ1-1,TRBV2,-,few,CASSDSPGNTEAFF,TGTGCCAGCAGTGACTCCCCGGGGAACACTGAAGCTTTCTTT
TRBJ2-1,TRBV28,TRBD1,-,CASSRTGGKNEQFF,TGTGCCAGCAGTCGGACAGGGGGCAAAAATGAGCAGTTCTTC
TRBJ1-4,TRBV27,TRBD1,-,CASSLSPGGNEKLFF,TGTGCCAGCAGTTTATCTCCAGGGGGTAATGAAAAACTGTTTTTT
TRBJ2-7,TRBV12-3/TRBV12-4,-,-,CASSLWPSEQYF,TGTGCCAGCAGTTTATGGCCGTCCGAGCAGTACTTC
TRBJ2-2,TRBV5-1,TRBD1,-,CASRAQGAGELFF,TGCGCCAGCAGAGCGCAGGGGGCCGGGGAGCTGTTTTTT
TRBJ2-3,TRBV19,-,few,CASRDWVTDTQYF,TGTGCCAGTCGGGATTGGGTCACAGATACGCAGTATTTT